This T cell receptor (beta chain) was identified in a study of blood T cell repertoires in COVID-19. Study at large: From T cells, B-cell-depleted T cells, or PBMCs came the material, which was cDNA or gDNA.

Per the authors' pipeline: Estimation of nucleated cell counts relied on the amplification of reference gene primers. Sequenced by immunoSEQ multiplex PCR; TCRdb stores in-frame clones only, minus some. V and J calls plus clone size are reproduced from that table; the DNA served to infer D and trimming. The sample lists approximately 150,000 clones, roughly 90% seen once, with over 2% in the top ten. Germline CDR1 is SNHLY and CDR2 is FYNNEI. The CDR3 covers 15 residues. V was shortened by 4 bases and J by 0 bases, with 7 bases between the two germline ends. Sequences were obtained from peripheral blood. This chain links TRBV2 with TRBJ2-6; D is unclear. This receptor was obtained from a human donor with COVID-19, enrolled during active disease. The donor label of this sample is uncertain. The CDR3 nucleotides are TGTGCCAGCAGTGGCCCCAGCTCTGGGGCCAACGTCCTGACTTTC. Translating gives CASSGPSSGANVLTF.